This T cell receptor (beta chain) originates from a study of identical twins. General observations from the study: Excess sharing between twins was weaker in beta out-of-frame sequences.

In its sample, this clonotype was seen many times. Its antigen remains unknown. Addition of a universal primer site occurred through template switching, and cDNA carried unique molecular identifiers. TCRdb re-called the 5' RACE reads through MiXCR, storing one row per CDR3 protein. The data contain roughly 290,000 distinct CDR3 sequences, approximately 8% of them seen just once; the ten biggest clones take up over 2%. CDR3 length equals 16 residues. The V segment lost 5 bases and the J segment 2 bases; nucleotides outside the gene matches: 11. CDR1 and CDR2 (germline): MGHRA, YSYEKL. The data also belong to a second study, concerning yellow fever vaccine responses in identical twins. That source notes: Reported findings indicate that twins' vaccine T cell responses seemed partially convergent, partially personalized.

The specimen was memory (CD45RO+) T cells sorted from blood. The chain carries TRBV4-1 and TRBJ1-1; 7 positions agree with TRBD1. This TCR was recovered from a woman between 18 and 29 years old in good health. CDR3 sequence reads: CASSARGGTVNTEAFF. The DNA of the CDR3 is TGCGCCAGCAGCGCCCGCGGGGGGACAGTTAACACTGAAGCTTTCTTT.